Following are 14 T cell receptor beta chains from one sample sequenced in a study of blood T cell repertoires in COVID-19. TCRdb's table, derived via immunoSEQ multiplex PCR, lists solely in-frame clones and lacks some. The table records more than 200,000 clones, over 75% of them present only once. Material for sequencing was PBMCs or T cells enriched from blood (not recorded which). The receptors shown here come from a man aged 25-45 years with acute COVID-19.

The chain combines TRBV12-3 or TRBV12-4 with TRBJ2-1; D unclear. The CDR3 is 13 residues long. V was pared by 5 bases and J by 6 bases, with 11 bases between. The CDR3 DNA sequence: TGTGCCAGCAGTGCTAGAATGCGCAATGAGCAGTTCTTC. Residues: CASSARMRNEQFF.

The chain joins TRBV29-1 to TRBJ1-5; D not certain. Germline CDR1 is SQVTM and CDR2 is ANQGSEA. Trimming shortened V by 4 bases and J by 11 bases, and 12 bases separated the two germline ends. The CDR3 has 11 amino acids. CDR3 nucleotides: TGCAGCGTTGGGGAGACAAGCACCCAGCATTTT. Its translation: CSVGETSTQHF. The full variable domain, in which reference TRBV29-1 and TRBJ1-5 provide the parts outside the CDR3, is SAVISQKPSRDICQRGTSLTIQCQVDSQVTMMFWYRQQPGQSLTLIATANQGSEATYESGFVIDKFPISRPNLTFSTLTVSNMSPEDSSIYLCSVGETSTQHFGDGTRLSIL.

The DNA of the CDR3 is TGTGCCAGCAGCATCGGACTAGCGGGGGGGTATGAGCAGTTCTTC. Encoded protein: CASSIGLAGGYEQFF. The V and J genes are TRBV9 and TRBJ2-1, with 15 bases that match TRBD2. V trimming: 4 bases; J trimming: 8 bases; junction bases outside the gene matches: 4. Germline CDR1 is SGDLS and CDR2 is YYNGEE. CDR3 length: 15 residues.

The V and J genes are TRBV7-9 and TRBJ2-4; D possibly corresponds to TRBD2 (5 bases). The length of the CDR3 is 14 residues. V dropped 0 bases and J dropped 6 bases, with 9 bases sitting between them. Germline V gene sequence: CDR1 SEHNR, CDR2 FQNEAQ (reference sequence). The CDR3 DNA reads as TGTGCCAGCAGCTTAGCGGGGAGCGGAAACATTCAGTACTTC. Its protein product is CASSLAGSGNIQYF.

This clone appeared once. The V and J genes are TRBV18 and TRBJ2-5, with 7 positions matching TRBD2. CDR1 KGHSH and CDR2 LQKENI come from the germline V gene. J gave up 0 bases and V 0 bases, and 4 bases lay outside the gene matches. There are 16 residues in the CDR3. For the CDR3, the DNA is TGTGCCAGCTCACCACCTACAGCGGGGTACCAAGAGACCCAGTACTTC. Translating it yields CASSPPTAGYQETQYF.

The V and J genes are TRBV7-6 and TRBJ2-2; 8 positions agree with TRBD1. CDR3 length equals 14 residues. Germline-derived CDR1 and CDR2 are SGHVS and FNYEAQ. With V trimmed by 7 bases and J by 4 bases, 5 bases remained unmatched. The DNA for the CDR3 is TGTGCCAGCACGGACAGGGCGAGCACCGGGGAGCTGTTTTTT. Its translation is CASTDRASTGELFF.

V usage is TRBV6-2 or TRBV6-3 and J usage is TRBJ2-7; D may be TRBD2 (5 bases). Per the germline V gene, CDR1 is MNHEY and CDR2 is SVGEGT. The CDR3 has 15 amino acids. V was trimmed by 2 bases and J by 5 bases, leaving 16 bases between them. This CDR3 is CASSYPSAGHHEQYF. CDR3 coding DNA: TGTGCCAGCAGTTACCCAAGCGCGGGCCACCACGAGCAGTACTTC.

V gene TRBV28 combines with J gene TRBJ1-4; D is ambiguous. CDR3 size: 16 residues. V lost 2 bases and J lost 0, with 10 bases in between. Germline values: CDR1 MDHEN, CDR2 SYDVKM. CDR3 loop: CASSLMRISTNEKLFF. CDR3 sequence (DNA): TGTGCCAGCAGTTTAATGCGGATTTCAACTAATGAAAAACTGTTTTTT.

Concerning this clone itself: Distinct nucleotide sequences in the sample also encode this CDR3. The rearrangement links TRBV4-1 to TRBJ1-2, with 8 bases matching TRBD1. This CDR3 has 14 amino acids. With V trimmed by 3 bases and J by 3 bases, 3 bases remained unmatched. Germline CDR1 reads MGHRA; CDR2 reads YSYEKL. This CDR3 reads CASSHPQGDYGYTF. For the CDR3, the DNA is TGCGCCAGCAGCCATCCACAGGGGGACTATGGCTACACCTTC.

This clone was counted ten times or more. CDR3 region: CASSQVGRGEGWYGYTF. The CDR3 nucleotides are TGTGCCAGCAGCCAAGTAGGCAGGGGGGAAGGTTGGTATGGCTACACCTTC. This sequence joins TRBV3-1 (or the pseudogene TRBV3-2) and TRBJ1-2, with 7 bases matching TRBD1. The germline V gene encodes CDR1 LGHDT and CDR2 YNNKEL (reference sequence). The CDR3 runs to 17 residues. Unmatched junction bases numbered 13, after V lost 1 base and J lost 5 bases.

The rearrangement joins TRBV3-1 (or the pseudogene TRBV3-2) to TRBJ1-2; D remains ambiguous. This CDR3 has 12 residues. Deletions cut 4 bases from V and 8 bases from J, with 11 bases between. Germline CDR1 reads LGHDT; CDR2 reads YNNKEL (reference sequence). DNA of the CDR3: TGTGCCAGCAGCCCCGCAGGTCAGGGCTACACCTTC. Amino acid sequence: CASSPAGQGYTF.

CDR3 sequence reads: CAWISGGTQYF. CDR3 nucleotides: TGTGCCTGGATATCGGGGGGAACGCAGTATTTT. The chain employs TRBV30 and TRBJ2-3; 7 bases fit TRBD2. Unmatched junction bases numbered 4, after V lost 4 bases and J lost 9 bases. The CDR3 totals 11 residues. In germline, CDR1 is GTSNPN, CDR2 SVGIG (reference sequence). Drawing the rest from reference TRBV30 and TRBJ2-3, the complete variable domain is SQTIHQWPATLVQPVGSPLSLECTVEGTSNPNLYWYRQAAGRGLQLLFYSVGIGQISSEVPQNLSASRPQDRQFILSSKKLLLSDSGFYLCAWISGGTQYFGPGTRLTVL.

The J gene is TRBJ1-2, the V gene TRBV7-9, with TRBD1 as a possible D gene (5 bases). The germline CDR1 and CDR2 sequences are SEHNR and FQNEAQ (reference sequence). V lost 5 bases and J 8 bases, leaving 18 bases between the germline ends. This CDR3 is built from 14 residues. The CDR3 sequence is CASSQGTTQPGYTF. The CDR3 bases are TGTGCCAGCAGCCAGGGAACCACCCAACCCGGCTACACCTTC. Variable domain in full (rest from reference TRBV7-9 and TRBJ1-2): DTGVSQNPRHKITKRGQNVTFRCDPISEHNRLYWYRQTLGQGPEFLTYFQNEAQLEKSRLLSDRFSAERPKGSFSTLEIQRTEQGDSAMYLCASSQGTTQPGYTFGSGTRLTVV.

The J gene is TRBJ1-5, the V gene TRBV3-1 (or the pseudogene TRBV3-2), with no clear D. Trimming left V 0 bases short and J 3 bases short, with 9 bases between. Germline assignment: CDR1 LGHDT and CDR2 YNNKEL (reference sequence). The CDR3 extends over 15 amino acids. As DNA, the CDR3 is TGTGCCAGCAGCCAAGATCGGTCCGTCAATCAGCCCCAGCATTTT. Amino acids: CASSQDRSVNQPQHF.